Sequencing of this T cell receptor (beta chain) was carried out in a study of T cell responses to AZD1222 COVID-19 vaccine. V was pared by 1 base and J by 2 bases, with 9 bases between. The CDR3 spans 16 residues. Germline V lookup: CDR1 SNHLY, CDR2 FYNNEI. The method was immunoSEQ multiplex PCR; TCRdb's version includes in-frame clones alone and lacks a portion of them. Among some 180,000 clones listed, roughly 92% were seen once. For this clone: What it binds is not known.

Whole-study findings and limits: Spike as a whole was targeted by vaccine-associated CD4 TCRs, dominant at 160-218 and 743-854. Clonal diversity may have been underestimated, and the donors were mostly white British, with more females than males.

This clonotype was obtained from an adult who received the AZD1222 COVID-19 vaccine. Sequencing used peripheral blood, obtained 28 days after the second AZD1222 dose. This chain uses TRBV2 with TRBJ2-6, with D unclear. CDR3: CASSEVGLAGANVLTF. The DNA for the CDR3 is TGTGCCAGCAGTGAAGTGGGGTTGGCTGGGGCCAACGTCCTGACTTTC.